This entry lists 21 T cell receptor beta chains sequenced from one sample in a study of blood T cell repertoires in COVID-19. Method: immunoSEQ multiplex PCR; TCRdb's copy keeps in-frame clones and lacks some. The sample carries 270,000 or so clones, roughly 90% recorded once. The specimen sequenced was PBMCs or T cells enriched from blood (not recorded which). These receptors all stem from a woman between 40 and 50 years old with acute COVID-19.

The chain uses TRBV18 and TRBJ1-4; TRBD1 matches at 10 bases. CDR1 and CDR2 from the germline V gene are KGHSH and LQKENI. There are 15 residues in the CDR3. V shed 1 base and J 6 bases; nucleotides not matched to a gene: 2. CDR3 nucleotide sequence: TGTGCCAGCTCACCACGACAGGGGGCGGATGAAAAACTGTTTTTT. It codes for CASSPRQGADEKLFF. The whole variable domain, remainder taken from reference TRBV18 and TRBJ1-4, is NAGVMQNPRHLVRRRGQEARLRCSPMKGHSHVYWYRQLPEEGLKFMVYLQKENIIDESGMPKERFSAEFPKEGPSILRIQQVVRGDSAAYFCASSPRQGADEKLFFGSGTQLSVL.

The J gene is TRBJ1-6, the V gene TRBV5-1; the D is unclear. V lost 3 bases and J lost 5, with 12 bases in between. The CDR3 has 15 residues. Germline V gene data show CDR1 as SGHRS and CDR2 as YFSETQ. Here the CDR3 reads CASSSGSGNNSPLHF. CDR3 DNA sequence: TGCGCCAGCAGCTCAGGATCAGGAAATAATTCACCCCTCCACTTT.

This chain uses TRBV29-1 with TRBJ2-5; D may be TRBD1 (5 bases). The CDR3 spans 13 residues. The V and J ends lost 4 bases and 1 base respectively, with 10 bases between them. Germline CDR1 and CDR2: SQVTM and ANQGSEA. CDR3 sequence reads: CSVVRTTQETQYF. CDR3 nucleotides: TGCAGCGTTGTAAGGACAACCCAAGAGACCCAGTACTTC.

The V gene is TRBV7-9, the J gene TRBJ2-5; 7 nucleotides agree with TRBD2. V gave up 1 base and J gave up 5 bases; unmatched junction bases: 7. The CDR3 length is 15 residues. Germline lookup yields CDR1 SEHNR and CDR2 FQNEAQ (reference sequence). CDR3 sequence: CASSLETSRQETQYF. In nucleotides, the CDR3 is TGTGCCAGCAGCTTAGAGACTAGCAGGCAGGAGACCCAGTACTTC.

V usage is TRBV7-2 and J usage is TRBJ1-2, with TRBD1 identical over 7 bases. This CDR3 is 15 amino acids long. The ends lost 2 bases at V and 3 bases at J; junction bases unmatched: 6. From germline, CDR1 is SGHTA and CDR2 FQGNSA. CDR3 nucleotide sequence: TGTGCCAGCAGCTTACAGACAGGGTCCTACTATGGCTACACCTTC. It yields the protein CASSLQTGSYYGYTF. The variable domain in full, completed from reference TRBV7-2 and TRBJ1-2, reads GAGVSQSPSNKVTEKGKDVELRCDPISGHTALYWYRQSLGQGLEFLIYFQGNSAPDKSGLPSDRFSAERTGGSVSTLTIQRTQQEDSAVYLCASSLQTGSYYGYTFGSGTRLTVV.

This chain links TRBV30 with TRBJ1-1; D gene uncertain. Germline V gene sequence: CDR1 GTSNPN, CDR2 SVGIG (reference sequence). The CDR3 consists of 14 residues. Deletions cut 3 bases from V and 4 bases from J, with 15 bases between. CDR3 in DNA: TGTGCCTGGAGGGGGAGAGGGCGGGTCACTGAAGCTTTCTTT. It is translated as CAWRGRGRVTEAFF.

This chain uses TRBV19 with TRBJ1-5; D unclear. The germline V and J ends were trimmed by 3 bases and 9 bases, with 15 bases remaining between them. The CDR3 has 14 residues. The V gene's germline CDR1 is LNHDA and CDR2 SQIVND (reference sequence). The CDR3 sequence is CASSITEGSRPQHF. CDR3 sequence (DNA): TGTGCCAGTAGTATCACGGAGGGTTCACGGCCCCAGCATTTT.

The rearrangement uses TRBV28 and TRBJ2-7; D uncertain. Germline V gene data show CDR1 as MDHEN and CDR2 as SYDVKM. The CDR3 is 12 amino acids. Between the trimmed V and J ends, which lost 2 bases and 2 bases, there was a span of 4 bases. This CDR3 reads CASSLLAYEQYF. The CDR3, as DNA: TGTGCCAGCAGTTTACTAGCCTACGAGCAGTACTTC.

The chain uses TRBV6-1 and TRBJ2-7; the D gene is possibly TRBD1 (5 bases). Trimming removed 3 bases from V and 2 bases from J, with 11 bases in between. The CDR3 covers 14 residues. The germline V gene has CDR1 MNHNS and CDR2 SASEGT. CDR3: CASSETDPTYEQYF. Here the CDR3 DNA reads TGTGCCAGCAGTGAGACAGATCCCACCTACGAGCAGTACTTC.

V and J are TRBV4-1 and TRBJ2-3, with TRBD1 matching over 7 bases. CDR3 length: 15 amino acids. In germline, CDR1 is MGHRA, CDR2 YSYEKL. Trimming cost V 1 base and J 2 bases; bases outside gene matches: 3. CDR3 residues: CASSQVQGNTDTQYF. In DNA form, the CDR3 reads TGCGCCAGCAGCCAAGTACAGGGGAACACAGATACGCAGTATTTT.

The chain links TRBV5-1 to TRBJ2-5; 7 positions match TRBD1. CDR3 length: 16 residues. J gave up 5 bases and V 2 bases, and 12 bases lay outside the gene matches. Germline loops: CDR1 SGHRS, CDR2 YFSETQ. The chain's CDR3 is CASSFSSRQGRETQYF. The CDR3 nucleotides are TGCGCCAGCAGCTTCTCCTCCCGACAGGGCCGGGAGACCCAGTACTTC.

This chain joins TRBV4-3 and TRBJ2-7; TRBD2 aligns across 9 bases. The V and J ends lost 5 bases and 2 bases, in that order; junction bases with no gene match: 7. CDR3 length: 15 amino acids. CDR1 and CDR2 from the germline V gene are LGHNA and YSLEER. CDR3 sequence reads: CASSYLAGEPYEQYF. The CDR3, as DNA: TGCGCCAGCAGCTACTTAGCGGGAGAACCCTACGAGCAGTACTTC.

CDR3 residues: CASSQGGSREKLFF. Written as DNA, the CDR3 is TGTGCCAGCAGTCAGGGGGGTAGTCGGGAAAAACTGTTTTTT. The rearrangement uses TRBV28 and TRBJ1-4; 7 bases map to TRBD1. The CDR3 has 14 residues. CDR1 and CDR2 (germline): MDHEN, SYDVKM. J was trimmed by 8 bases and V by 5 bases; bases with no gene match: 8.

V usage is TRBV6-1 and J usage is TRBJ2-4; 14 nucleotides agree with TRBD2. The germline CDR1 and CDR2 sequences are MNHNS and SASEGT. The J segment lost 0 bases and the V segment lost 3 bases, leaving 7 bases of the junction unmatched. There are 19 residues in the CDR3. The CDR3 DNA reads as TGTGCCAGCAGTGAGGTGGGGACTAGCGGGGGCCTAGCCAAAAACATTCAGTACTTC. It codes for CASSEVGTSGGLAKNIQYF.

The CDR3 is CASTQTGGHTEAFF. In DNA form, the CDR3 reads TGTGCCAGCACCCAAACAGGGGGCCACACTGAAGCTTTCTTT. The V call is TRBV2, the J call TRBJ1-1; 9 nucleotides agree with TRBD1. Germline V gene data show CDR1 as SNHLY and CDR2 as FYNNEI. V lost 7 bases and J lost 3; bases outside the gene matches: 6. This CDR3 region has 14 residues.

V usage is TRBV5-1 and J usage is TRBJ2-3; 12 nucleotides line up with TRBD2. Germline V gene lookup returns CDR1 SGHRS and CDR2 YFSETQ. V dropped 0 bases and J dropped 0; count of bases not matched to a gene: 5. The CDR3 is made up of 18 amino acids. This CDR3 reads CASSLGLAGVRSTDTQYF. CDR3 nucleotides: TGCGCCAGCAGCTTGGGACTAGCGGGGGTTCGTAGCACAGATACGCAGTATTTT. Combining the CDR3 with reference TRBV5-1 and TRBJ2-3 gives the whole variable domain KAGVTQTPRYLIKTRGQQVTLSCSPISGHRSVSWYQQTPGQGLQFLFEYFSETQRNKGNFPGRFSGRQFSNSRSEMNVSTLELGDSALYLCASSLGLAGVRSTDTQYFGPGTRLTVL.

The genes are TRBV6-2 or TRBV6-3 and TRBJ1-2, with 9 bases lining up with TRBD1. Trimming at V came to 5 bases and at J to 6 bases, leaving 22 bases not matched to a gene. This CDR3 is built from 19 residues. From germline, CDR1 is MNHEY and CDR2 SVGEGT. The CDR3 nucleotides read TGTGCCAGCAGTGACGCCGACGGTTTGGGGCAGCGGACAGGGGATGGCTACACCTTC. It codes for CASSDADGLGQRTGDGYTF.

The rearrangement links TRBV10-3 to TRBJ1-5, with D unresolved. Germline assignment: CDR1 ENHRY and CDR2 SYGVKD. V lost 0 bases and J lost 0, with 6 bases in between. The CDR3 spans 15 residues. The CDR3 DNA reads as TGTGCCATCAGTGAGTCCCAGGATAGCAATCAGCCCCAGCATTTT. Its translation: CAISESQDSNQPQHF.

The V call is TRBV6-5, the J call TRBJ2-3; TRBD2 matches at 7 bases. J gave up 6 bases and V 7 bases, and 10 bases lay outside the gene matches. The CDR3 extends over 14 amino acids. CDR1 and CDR2 (germline): MNHEY, SVGAGI. The CDR3 coding sequence is TGTGCCAGCATGCGGGAGAGGGGTGGGGATACGCAGTATTTT. Translation gives CASMRERGGDTQYF.

The chain combines TRBV7-2 with TRBJ2-3; weak D call: TRBD1 (5 bases). CDR1 SGHTA and CDR2 FQGNSA come from the germline V gene. Trimming removed 4 bases at V and 5 bases at J, with 7 bases between. This CDR3 has 12 amino acids. CDR3 DNA: TGTGCCAGCAGCTCCGACAGAGATACGCAGTATTTT. Protein: CASSSDRDTQYF. The full variable domain, completed using reference TRBV7-2 and TRBJ2-3, is GAGVSQSPSNKVTEKGKDVELRCDPISGHTALYWYRQSLGQGLEFLIYFQGNSAPDKSGLPSDRFSAERTGGSVSTLTIQRTQQEDSAVYLCASSSDRDTQYFGPGTRLTVL.

The chain carries TRBV28 and TRBJ1-2; 7 bases match TRBD1. In germline, CDR1 is MDHEN, CDR2 SYDVKM. Unmatched junction bases numbered 4, after V lost 6 bases and J lost 3 bases. CDR3 size: 13 residues. The CDR3 DNA reads TGTGCCAGCAGGCCTACAGGGGACTATGGCTACACCTTC. Amino acids: CASRPTGDYGYTF.